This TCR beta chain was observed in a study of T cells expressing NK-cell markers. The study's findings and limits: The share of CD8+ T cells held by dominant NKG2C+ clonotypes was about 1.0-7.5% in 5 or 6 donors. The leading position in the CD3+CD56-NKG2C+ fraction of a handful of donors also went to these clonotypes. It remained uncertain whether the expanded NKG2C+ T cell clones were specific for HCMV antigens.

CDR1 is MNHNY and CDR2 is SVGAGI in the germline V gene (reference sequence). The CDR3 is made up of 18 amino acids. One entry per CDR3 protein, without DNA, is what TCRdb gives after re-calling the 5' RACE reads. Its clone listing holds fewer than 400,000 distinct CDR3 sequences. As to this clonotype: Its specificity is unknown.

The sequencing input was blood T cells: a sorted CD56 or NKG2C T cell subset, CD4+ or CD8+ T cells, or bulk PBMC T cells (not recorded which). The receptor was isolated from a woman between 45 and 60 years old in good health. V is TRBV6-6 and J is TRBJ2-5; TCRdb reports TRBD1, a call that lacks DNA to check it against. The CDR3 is CASSSWRNRGKGQETQYF.